The entry that follows covers one T cell receptor beta chain sequence. The data were obtained in a study of blood T cell repertoires in COVID-19. Study as a whole: In each case, the material was cDNA or gDNA derived from T cells, B-cell-depleted T cells, or PBMCs.

In the original processing: Reference gene primers were amplified, and this amplification served to estimate nucleated cell counts. Sequencing was performed with immunoSEQ multiplex PCR; in TCRdb, only in-frame clones are kept and a portion is missing. The DNA was the basis for D and trimming; V, J and clone size are from that table. The sample lists around 200,000 clones, 80% seen once, with around 7.4% in the top ten. In germline, CDR1 is MNHEY, CDR2 SVGAGI. The ends were cut back, 5 bases at V and 1 base at J, with 10 bases in the middle. This CDR3 comprises 14 residues. Allocation to cohorts depended on clinical history reported by the participants.

The V gene is TRBV6-5, the J gene TRBJ2-3; D possibly corresponds to TRBD1 (5 bases). The source of this sequence is a woman in her forties with acute COVID-19. Sequencing was done on a sample of PBMCs or T cells enriched from blood (not recorded which). CDR3 region: CASSPGHGTDTQYF. The CDR3, as DNA: TGTGCCAGCAGTCCTGGACATGGCACAGATACGCAGTATTTT.